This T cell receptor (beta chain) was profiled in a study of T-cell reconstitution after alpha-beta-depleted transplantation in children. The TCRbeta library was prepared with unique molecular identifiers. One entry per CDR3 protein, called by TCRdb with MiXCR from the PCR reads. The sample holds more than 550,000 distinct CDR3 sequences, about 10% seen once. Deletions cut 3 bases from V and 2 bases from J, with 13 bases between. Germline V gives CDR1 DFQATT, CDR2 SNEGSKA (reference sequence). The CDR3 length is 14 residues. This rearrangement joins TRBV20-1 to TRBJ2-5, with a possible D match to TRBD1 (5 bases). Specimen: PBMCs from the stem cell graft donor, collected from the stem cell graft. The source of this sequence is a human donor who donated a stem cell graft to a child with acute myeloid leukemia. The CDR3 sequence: CSASAQGWQETQYF. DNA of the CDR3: TGCAGTGCTAGTGCTCAGGGCTGGCAAGAGACCCAGTACTTC.